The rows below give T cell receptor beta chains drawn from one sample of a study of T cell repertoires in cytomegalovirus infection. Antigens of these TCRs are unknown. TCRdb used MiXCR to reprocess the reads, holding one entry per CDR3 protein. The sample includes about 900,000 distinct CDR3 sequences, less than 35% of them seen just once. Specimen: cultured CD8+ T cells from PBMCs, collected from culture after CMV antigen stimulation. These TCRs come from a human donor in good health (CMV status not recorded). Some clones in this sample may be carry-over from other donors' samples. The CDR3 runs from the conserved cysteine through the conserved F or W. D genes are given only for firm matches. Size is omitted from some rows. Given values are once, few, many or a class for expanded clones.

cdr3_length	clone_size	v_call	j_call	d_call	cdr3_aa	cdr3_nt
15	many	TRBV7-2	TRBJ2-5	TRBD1	CASSLERTGYETQYF	TGTGCCAGCAGCTTAGAAAGGACAGGGTACGAGACCCAGTACTTC
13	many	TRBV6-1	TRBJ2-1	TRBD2	CASGTSGVQGQFF	TGTGCCAGTGGGACTAGCGGGGTGCAGGGGCAGTTCTTC
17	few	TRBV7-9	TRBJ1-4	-	CASSFPSGGHSNEKLFF	TGTGCCAGCAGCTTCCCTTCTGGGGGGCACTCTAATGAAAAACTGTTTTTT
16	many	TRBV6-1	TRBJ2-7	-	CASSAGPRPAAYEQYF	TGTGCCAGCAGTGCCGGACCGCGACCGGCGGCCTACGAGCAGTACTTC
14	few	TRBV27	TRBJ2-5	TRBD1	CASSYRTGRETQYF	TGTGCCAGCAGTTATCGGACAGGGAGGGAGACCCAGTACTTC
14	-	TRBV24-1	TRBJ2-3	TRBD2	CATSTAGDTDTQYF	TGTGCCACCAGTACAGCGGGGGATACAGATACGCAGTATTTT
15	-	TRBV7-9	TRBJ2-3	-	CASSLPGLPADTQYF	TGTGCCAGCAGCTTACCAGGACTTCCAGCAGATACGCAGTATTTT
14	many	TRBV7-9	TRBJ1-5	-	CASSYGLSNQPQHF	TGTGCCAGCAGCTACGGACTGAGCAATCAGCCCCAGCATTTT
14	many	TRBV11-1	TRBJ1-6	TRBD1	CASSRTGNNSPLHF	TGTGCCAGCAGCAGGACAGGAAATAATTCACCCCTCCACTTT
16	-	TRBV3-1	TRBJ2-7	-	CASSQELPWDSYEQYF	TGTGCCAGCAGCCAAGAATTACCGTGGGACTCCTACGAGCAGTACTTC
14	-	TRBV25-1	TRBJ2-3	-	CASTRGAGTDTQYF	TGTGCCAGCACGAGGGGGGCCGGCACAGATACGCAGTATTTT
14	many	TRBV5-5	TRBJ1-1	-	CASTAFAVNTEAFF	TGTGCCAGCACCGCGTTCGCGGTGAACACTGAAGCTTTCTTT
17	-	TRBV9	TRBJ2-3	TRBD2	CASSVSGSGGAGDTQYF	TGTGCCAGCAGCGTAAGCGGCAGCGGGGGGGCAGGAGATACGCAGTATTTT
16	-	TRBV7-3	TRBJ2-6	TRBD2	CASSFVRGGGANVLTF	TGTGCCAGCAGCTTTGTTCGGGGGGGTGGGGCCAACGTCCTGACTTTC
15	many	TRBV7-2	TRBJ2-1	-	CASSLELASYNEQFF	TGTGCCAGCAGCTTAGAACTAGCTTCCTACAATGAGCAGTTCTTC
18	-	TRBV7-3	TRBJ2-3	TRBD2	CASSPLTSGGGASDTQYF	TGTGCCAGCAGCCCCCTCACTAGCGGGGGGGGTGCTTCAGATACGCAGTATTTT
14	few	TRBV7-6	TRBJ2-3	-	CASSSEGGTDTQYF	TGTGCCAGCAGCTCAGAAGGGGGCACAGATACGCAGTATTTT
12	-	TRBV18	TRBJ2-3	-	CANSRDPGTQYF	TGTGCCAACTCCCGGGACCCCGGAACGCAGTATTTT
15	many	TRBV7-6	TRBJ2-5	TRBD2	CASSLAGGKQETQYF	TGTGCCAGCAGCTTAGCGGGGGGGAAGCAAGAGACCCAGTACTTC
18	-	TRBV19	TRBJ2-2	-	CASSIRARVSLNTVELFF	TGTGCCAGTAGTATCCGGGCCAGGGTTTCCCTAAACACCGTGGAGCTGTTTTTT
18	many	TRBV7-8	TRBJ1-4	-	CASSHRPSLAQTNEKLFF	TGTGCCAGCAGCCACCGTCCTTCACTGGCACAGACTAATGAAAAACTGTTTTTT
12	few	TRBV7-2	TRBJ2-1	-	CASSLESQEQFF	TGTGCCAGCAGCTTAGAATCTCAGGAGCAGTTCTTC
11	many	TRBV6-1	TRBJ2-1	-	CASSDQPEQFF	TGTGCCAGCAGTGACCAGCCAGAGCAGTTCTTC
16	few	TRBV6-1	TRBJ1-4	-	CASSEATGLANEKLFF	TGTGCCAGCAGTGAAGCCACAGGGTTGGCTAATGAAAAACTGTTTTTT
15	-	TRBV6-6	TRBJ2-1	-	CASTRPEIAGYEQFF	TGTGCCAGCACCAGACCCGAGATAGCTGGCTATGAGCAGTTCTTC
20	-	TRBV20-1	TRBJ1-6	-	CSARTQGGESTSSYNSPLHF	TGCAGTGCTAGAACGCAGGGTGGGGAATCCACGAGCTCCTATAATTCACCCCTCCACTTT
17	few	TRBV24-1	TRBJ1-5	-	CATSDPRQDRSNQPQHF	TGTGCCACCAGTGATCCGCGACAGGACCGCAGCAATCAGCCCCAGCATTTT
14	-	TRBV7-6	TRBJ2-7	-	CASSQNPQWYEQYF	TGTGCCAGCAGCCAAAATCCGCAGTGGTACGAGCAGTACTTC
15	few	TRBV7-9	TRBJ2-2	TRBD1	CASSWGQDHTGELFF	TGTGCCAGCAGCTGGGGACAGGATCACACCGGGGAGCTGTTTTTT
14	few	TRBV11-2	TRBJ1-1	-	CASKGDTSNTEAFF	TGTGCCAGCAAAGGTGACACTTCGAACACTGAAGCTTTCTTT
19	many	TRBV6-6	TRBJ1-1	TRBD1	CASSYWPDRASKENTEAFF	TGTGCCAGCAGTTACTGGCCTGACAGGGCCAGCAAGGAGAACACTGAAGCTTTCTTT
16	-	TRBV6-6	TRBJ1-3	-	CASSYSPSNFGNTIYF	TGTGCCAGCAGTTACTCACCAAGTAATTTTGGAAACACCATATATTTT
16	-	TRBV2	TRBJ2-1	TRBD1	CASSAYRGRPYNEQFF	TGTGCCAGCAGCGCCTACAGGGGGCGTCCCTACAATGAGCAGTTCTTC
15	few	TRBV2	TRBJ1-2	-	CASRAGTPPNYGYTF	TGTGCCAGCAGGGCCGGGACACCTCCTAACTATGGCTACACCTTC
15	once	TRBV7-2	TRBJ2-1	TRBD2	CASSQGAGGINEQFF	TGTGCCAGCAGCCAAGGGGCGGGGGGAATCAATGAGCAGTTCTTC
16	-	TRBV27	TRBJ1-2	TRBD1	CASSMGRTGRAYGYTF	TGTGCCAGCAGTATGGGACGGACAGGGCGCGCCTATGGCTACACCTTC
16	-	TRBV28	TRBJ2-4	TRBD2	CASSPRLAAAKNIQYF	TGTGCCAGCAGTCCGCGACTAGCGGCAGCCAAAAACATTCAGTACTTC
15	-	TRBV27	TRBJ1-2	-	CASSSSAQRGYGYTF	TGTGCCAGCAGTTCTTCAGCACAACGAGGCTATGGCTACACCTTC
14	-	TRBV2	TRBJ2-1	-	CASSENQGPNEQFF	TGTGCCAGCAGTGAAAACCAGGGGCCGAATGAGCAGTTCTTC
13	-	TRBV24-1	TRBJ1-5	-	CATSDGPRQPQHF	TGTGCCACCAGTGACGGGCCTAGACAGCCCCAGCATTTT
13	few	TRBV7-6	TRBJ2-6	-	CASSLFGSNVLTF	TGTGCCAGCAGCCTTTTTGGGTCCAACGTCCTGACTTTC
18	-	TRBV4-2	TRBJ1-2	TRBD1	CASSQIKQGGAVTGGYTF	TGTGCCAGCAGCCAAATAAAACAGGGGGGCGCGGTAACAGGTGGCTACACCTTC
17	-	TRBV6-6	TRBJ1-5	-	CASSPRTSEQRNQPQHF	TGTGCCAGCAGCCCGAGGACCTCGGAGCAGCGCAATCAGCCCCAGCATTTT
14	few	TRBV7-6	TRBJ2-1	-	CASSLEGQNNEQFF	TGTGCCAGCAGTCTAGAGGGACAAAACAATGAGCAGTTCTTC
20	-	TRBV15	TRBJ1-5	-	CATSRDRRQGQVPSNQPQHF	TGTGCCACCAGCAGAGATCGGCGGCAGGGCCAAGTCCCTAGCAATCAGCCCCAGCATTTT
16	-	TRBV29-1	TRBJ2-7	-	CSVDGSPGPPCSEQYF	TGCAGCGTTGACGGCAGCCCCGGGCCGCCCTGTAGCGAGCAGTACTTC
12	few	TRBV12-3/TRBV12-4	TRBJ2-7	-	CASSLWPHEQYF	TGTGCCAGCAGTTTATGGCCCCACGAGCAGTACTTC
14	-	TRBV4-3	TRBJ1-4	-	CASSEGKVREKLFF	TGCGCCAGCAGCGAAGGGAAGGTTCGGGAAAAACTGTTTTTT
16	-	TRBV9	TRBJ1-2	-	CASSISGLPSNYGYTF	TGTGCCAGCAGCATAAGCGGACTCCCGTCTAACTATGGCTACACCTTC
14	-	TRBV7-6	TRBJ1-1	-	CASSSDKINTEAFF	TGTGCCAGCAGCTCTGATAAAATTAACACTGAAGCTTTCTTT
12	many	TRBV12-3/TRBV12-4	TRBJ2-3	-	CASSFFTDTQYF	TGTGCCAGCAGCTTTTTCACAGATACGCAGTATTTT
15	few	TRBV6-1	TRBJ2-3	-	CASGVVGPSTDTQYF	TGTGCCAGCGGTGTAGTGGGGCCCAGCACAGATACGCAGTATTTT
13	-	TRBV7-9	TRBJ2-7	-	CASSTSTWYEQYF	TGTGCCAGCAGCACCTCGACATGGTACGAGCAGTACTTC
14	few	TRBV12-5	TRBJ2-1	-	CASASSLVYNEQFF	TGTGCTAGTGCCTCTTCACTAGTCTACAATGAGCAGTTCTTC
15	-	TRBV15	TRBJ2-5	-	CATSTFSGPQETQYF	TGTGCCACCAGCACATTCTCGGGACCTCAAGAGACCCAGTACTTC
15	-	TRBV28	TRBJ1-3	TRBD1	CASSRDRNSGNTIYF	TGTGCCAGCAGCCGGGACAGGAACTCTGGAAACACCATATATTTT
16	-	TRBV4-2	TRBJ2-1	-	CASSQDAWRGHNEQFF	TGTGCCAGCAGCCAAGACGCATGGAGGGGGCATAATGAGCAGTTCTTC
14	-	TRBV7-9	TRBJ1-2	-	CASSLELEEDGYTF	TGTGCCAGCAGCTTAGAATTAGAGGAGGATGGCTACACCTTC
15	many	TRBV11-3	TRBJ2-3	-	CASSPRASSTDTQYF	TGTGCCAGCAGCCCCAGGGCGTCTAGCACAGATACGCAGTATTTT
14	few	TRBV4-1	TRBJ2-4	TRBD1	CASSPGGDGNIQYF	TGCGCCAGCAGCCCAGGGGGCGATGGGAACATTCAGTACTTC